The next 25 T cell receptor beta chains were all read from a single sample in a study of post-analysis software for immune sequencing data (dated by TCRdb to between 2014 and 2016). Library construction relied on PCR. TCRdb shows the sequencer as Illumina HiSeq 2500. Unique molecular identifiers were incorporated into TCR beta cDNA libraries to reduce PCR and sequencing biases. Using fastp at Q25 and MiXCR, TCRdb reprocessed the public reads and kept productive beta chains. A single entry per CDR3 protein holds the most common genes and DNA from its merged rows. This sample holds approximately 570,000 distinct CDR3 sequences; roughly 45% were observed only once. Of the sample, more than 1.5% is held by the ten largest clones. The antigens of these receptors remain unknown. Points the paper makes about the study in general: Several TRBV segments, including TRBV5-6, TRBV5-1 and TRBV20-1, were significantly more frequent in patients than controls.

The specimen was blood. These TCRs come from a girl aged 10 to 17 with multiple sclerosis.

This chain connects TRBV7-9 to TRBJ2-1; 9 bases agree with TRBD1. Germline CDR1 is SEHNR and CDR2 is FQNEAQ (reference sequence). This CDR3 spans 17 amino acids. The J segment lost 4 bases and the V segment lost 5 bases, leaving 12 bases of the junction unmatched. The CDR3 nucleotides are TGTGCCAGCAGCCTAAACCCGGGACAGGGAATTTACAATGAGCAGTTCTTC. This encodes CASSLNPGQGIYNEQFF.

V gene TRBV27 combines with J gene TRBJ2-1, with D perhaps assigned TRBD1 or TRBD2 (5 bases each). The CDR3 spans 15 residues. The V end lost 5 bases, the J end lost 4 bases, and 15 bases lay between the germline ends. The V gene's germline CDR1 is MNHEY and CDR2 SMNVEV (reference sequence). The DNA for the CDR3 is TGTGCCAGCAGTCCGTCGGGGCATTCGTACAATGAGCAGTTCTTC. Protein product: CASSPSGHSYNEQFF.

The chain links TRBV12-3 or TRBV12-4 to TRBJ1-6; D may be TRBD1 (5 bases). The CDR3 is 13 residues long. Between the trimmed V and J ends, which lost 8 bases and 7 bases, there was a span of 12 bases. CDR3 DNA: TGTGCCAGCGCCGGGGGGGTAAATTCACCCCTCCACTTT. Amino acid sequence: CASAGGVNSPLHF.

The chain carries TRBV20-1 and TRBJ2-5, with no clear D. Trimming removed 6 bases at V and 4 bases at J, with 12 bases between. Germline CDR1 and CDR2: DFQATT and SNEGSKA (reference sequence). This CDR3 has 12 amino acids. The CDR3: CSARPARETQYF. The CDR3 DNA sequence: TGCAGTGCAAGACCCGCCCGAGAGACCCAGTACTTC.

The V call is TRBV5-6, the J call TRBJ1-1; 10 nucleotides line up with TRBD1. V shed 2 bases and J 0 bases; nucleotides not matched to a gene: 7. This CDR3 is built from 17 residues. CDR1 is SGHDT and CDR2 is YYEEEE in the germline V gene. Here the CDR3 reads CASSFPGGTGVNTEAFF. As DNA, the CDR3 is TGTGCCAGCAGCTTCCCTGGAGGGACAGGGGTGAACACTGAAGCTTTCTTT.

The CDR3 reads CSARDGGRETQYF. In DNA, the CDR3 is TGCAGTGCTAGAGATGGTGGCAGGGAGACCCAGTACTTC. The chain couples TRBV20-1 to TRBJ2-5, with D unclear. Germline loops: CDR1 DFQATT, CDR2 SNEGSKA (reference sequence). With 0 bases removed from V and 5 bases from J, the gap between germline ends came to 10 bases. CDR3 length: 13 amino acids.

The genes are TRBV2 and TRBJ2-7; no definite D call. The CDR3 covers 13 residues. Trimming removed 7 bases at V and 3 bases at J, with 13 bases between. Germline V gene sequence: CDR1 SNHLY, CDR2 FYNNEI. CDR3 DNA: TGTGCCAGCAACCCAGGTGGGGACTACGAGCAGTACTTC. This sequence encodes CASNPGGDYEQYF.

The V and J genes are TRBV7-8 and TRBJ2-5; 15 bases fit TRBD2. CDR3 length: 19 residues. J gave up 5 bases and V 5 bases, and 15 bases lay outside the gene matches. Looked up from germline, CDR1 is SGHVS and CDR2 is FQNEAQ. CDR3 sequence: CASSPQGTSGRFVGETQYF. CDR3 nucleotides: TGTGCCAGCAGCCCGCAGGGGACTAGCGGGAGGTTTGTGGGTGAGACCCAGTACTTC. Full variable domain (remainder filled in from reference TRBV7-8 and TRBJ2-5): GAGVSQSPRYKVAKRGQDVALRCDPISGHVSLFWYQQALGQGPEFLTYFQNEAQLDKSGLPSDRFFAERPEGSVSTLKIQRTQQEDSAVYLCASSPQGTSGRFVGETQYFGPGTRLLVL.

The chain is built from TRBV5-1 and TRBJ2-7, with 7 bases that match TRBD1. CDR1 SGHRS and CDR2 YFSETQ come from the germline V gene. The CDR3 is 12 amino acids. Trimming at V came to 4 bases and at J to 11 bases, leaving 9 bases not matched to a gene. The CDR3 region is CASSPDPGQEYF. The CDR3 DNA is TGCGCCAGCAGCCCCGATCCCGGACAGGAGTACTTC. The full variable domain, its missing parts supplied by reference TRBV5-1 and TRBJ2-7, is KAGVTQTPRYLIKTRGQQVTLSCSPISGHRSVSWYQQTPGQGLQFLFEYFSETQRNKGNFPGRFSGRQFSNSRSEMNVSTLELGDSALYLCASSPDPGQEYFGPGTRLTVT.

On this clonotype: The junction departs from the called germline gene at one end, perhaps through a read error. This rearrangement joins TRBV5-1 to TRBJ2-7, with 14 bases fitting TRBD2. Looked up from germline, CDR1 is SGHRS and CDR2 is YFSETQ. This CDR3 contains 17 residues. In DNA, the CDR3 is TGCGCCAGCAGCCCGTGGACTAGCGGGGGGCCGACCTACGAGCGGTACTTC. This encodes CASSPWTSGGPTYERYF.

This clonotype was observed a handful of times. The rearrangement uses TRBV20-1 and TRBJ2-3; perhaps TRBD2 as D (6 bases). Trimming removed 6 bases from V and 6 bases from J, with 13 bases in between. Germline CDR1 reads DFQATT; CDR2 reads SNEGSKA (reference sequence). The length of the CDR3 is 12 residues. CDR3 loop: CSAQIAGDTQYF. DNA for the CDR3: TGCAGTGCCCAGATCGCGGGGGATACGCAGTATTTT.

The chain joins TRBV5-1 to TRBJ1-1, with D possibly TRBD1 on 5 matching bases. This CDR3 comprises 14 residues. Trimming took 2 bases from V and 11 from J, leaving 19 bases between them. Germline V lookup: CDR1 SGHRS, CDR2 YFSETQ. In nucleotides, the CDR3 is TGCGCCAGCAGCTTAGACACTCCGGGACCGCGGGCTTTCTTT. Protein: CASSLDTPGPRAFF.

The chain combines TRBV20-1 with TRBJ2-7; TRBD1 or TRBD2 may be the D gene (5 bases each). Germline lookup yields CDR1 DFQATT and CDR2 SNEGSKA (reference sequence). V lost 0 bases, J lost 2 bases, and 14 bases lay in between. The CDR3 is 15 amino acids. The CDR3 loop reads CSARDIGTSTYEQYF. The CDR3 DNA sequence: TGCAGTGCTAGAGATATAGGGACCTCCACCTACGAGCAGTACTTC.

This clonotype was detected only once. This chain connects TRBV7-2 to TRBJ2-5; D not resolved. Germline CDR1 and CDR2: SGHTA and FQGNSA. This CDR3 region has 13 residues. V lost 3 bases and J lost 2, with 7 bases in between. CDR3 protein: CASSLWTQETQYF. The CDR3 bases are TGTGCCAGCAGCTTGTGGACGCAAGAGACCCAGTACTTC.

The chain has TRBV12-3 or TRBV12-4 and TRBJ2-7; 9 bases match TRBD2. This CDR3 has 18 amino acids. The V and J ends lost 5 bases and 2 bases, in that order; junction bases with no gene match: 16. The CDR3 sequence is CASSLAGTSLNLPYEQYF. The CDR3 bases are TGTGCCAGCAGTCTCGCGGGGACTAGCCTTAACCTTCCCTACGAGCAGTACTTC.

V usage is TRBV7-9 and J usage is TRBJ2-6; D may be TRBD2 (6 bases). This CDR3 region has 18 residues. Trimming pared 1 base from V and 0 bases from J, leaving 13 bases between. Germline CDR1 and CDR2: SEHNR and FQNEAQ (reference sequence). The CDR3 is CASSLGGVTHSGANVLTF. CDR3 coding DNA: TGTGCCAGCAGCTTAGGCGGGGTAACGCACTCTGGGGCCAACGTCCTGACTTTC.

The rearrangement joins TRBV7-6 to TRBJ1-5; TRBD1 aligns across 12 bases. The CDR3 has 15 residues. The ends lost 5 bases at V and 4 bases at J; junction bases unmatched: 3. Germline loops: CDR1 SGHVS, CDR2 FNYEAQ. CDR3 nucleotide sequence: TGTGCCAGCAGCCCGGGACAGGGGGCAAATCAGCCCCAGCATTTT. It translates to CASSPGQGANQPQHF.

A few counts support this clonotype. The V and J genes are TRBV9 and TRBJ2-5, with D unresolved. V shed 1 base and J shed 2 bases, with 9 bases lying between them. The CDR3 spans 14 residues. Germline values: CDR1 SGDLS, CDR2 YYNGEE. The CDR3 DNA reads TGTGCCAGCAGCGTACTCGGAGAACAAGAGACCCAGTACTTC. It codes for CASSVLGEQETQYF. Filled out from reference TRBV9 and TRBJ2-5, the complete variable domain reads DSGVTQTPKHLITATGQRVTLRCSPRSGDLSVYWYQQSLDQGLQFLIQYYNGEERAKGNILERFSAQQFPDLHSELNLSSLELGDSALYFCASSVLGEQETQYFGPGTRLLVL.

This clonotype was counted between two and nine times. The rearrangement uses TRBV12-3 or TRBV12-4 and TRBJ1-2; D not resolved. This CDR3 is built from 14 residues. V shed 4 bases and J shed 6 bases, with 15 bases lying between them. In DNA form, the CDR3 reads TGTGCCAGCAGTTCCGTACGACCGTGGGATGGCTACACCTTC. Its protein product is CASSSVRPWDGYTF.

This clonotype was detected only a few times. The CDR3: CASSFGQGTHGYTF. The DNA of the CDR3 is TGTGCCAGCAGCTTCGGACAGGGAACACATGGCTACACCTTC. The chain combines TRBV7-2 with TRBJ1-2; 8 nucleotides line up with TRBD1. The junction had 6 bases not matched to a gene; V was cut back by 3 bases and J by 6 bases. The CDR3 runs 14 residues. The V gene's germline CDR1 is SGHTA and CDR2 FQGNSA.

CDR3 sequence (DNA): TGTGCCATCAGCCAGACGAACTATGGCTACACCTTC. This encodes CAISQTNYGYTF. The J gene is TRBJ1-2, the V gene TRBV10-3, with D hard to call. CDR3 length: 12 amino acids. Trimming left V 6 bases short and J 2 bases short, with 7 bases between. Germline assignment: CDR1 ENHRY and CDR2 SYGVKD.

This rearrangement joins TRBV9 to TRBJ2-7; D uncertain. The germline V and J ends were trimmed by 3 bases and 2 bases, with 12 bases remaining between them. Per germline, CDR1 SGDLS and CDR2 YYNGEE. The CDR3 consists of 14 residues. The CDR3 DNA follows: TGTGCCAGCAGCGGGGCGAAAGCCCCCTACGAGCAGTACTTC. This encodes CASSGAKAPYEQYF.

The CDR3 loop reads CASSGGSRQNFNSPLHF. DNA of the CDR3: TGCGCCAGCAGCGGGGGATCGCGACAGAACTTTAATTCACCCCTCCACTTT. The genes are TRBV5-1 and TRBJ1-6, with D possibly being TRBD1 (5 bases). This CDR3 region has 17 residues. Germline values: CDR1 SGHRS, CDR2 YFSETQ. The ends were cut back, 4 bases at V and 6 bases at J, with 20 bases in the middle.

CDR3 sequence: CASSQTDRPNQPQHF. The CDR3 coding sequence is TGCGCCAGCAGCCAGACCGACAGGCCCAATCAGCCCCAGCATTTT. The chain recombines TRBV4-1 with TRBJ1-5; possible D gene TRBD1, 6 bases. The CDR3 contains 15 residues. V lost 3 bases and J 3 bases, leaving 12 bases between the germline ends. The germline gives CDR1 MGHRA, CDR2 YSYEKL.

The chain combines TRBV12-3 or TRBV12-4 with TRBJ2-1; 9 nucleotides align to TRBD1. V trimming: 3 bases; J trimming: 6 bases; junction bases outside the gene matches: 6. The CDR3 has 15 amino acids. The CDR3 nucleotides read TGTGCCAGCAGTTTTGGGACAGGGCTAATCAATGAGCAGTTCTTC. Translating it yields CASSFGTGLINEQFF.